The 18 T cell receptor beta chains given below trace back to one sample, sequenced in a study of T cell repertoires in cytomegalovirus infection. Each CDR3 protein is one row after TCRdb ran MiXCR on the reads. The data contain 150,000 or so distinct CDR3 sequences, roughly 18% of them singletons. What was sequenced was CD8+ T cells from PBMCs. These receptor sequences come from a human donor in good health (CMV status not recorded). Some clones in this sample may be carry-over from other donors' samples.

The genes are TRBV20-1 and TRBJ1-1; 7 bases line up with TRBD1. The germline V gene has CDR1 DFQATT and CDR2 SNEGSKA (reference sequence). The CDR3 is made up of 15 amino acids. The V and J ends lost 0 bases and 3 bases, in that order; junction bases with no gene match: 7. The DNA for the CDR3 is TGCAGTGCTAGAGATCAGCCAGGGGGGCACACTGAAGCTTTCTTT. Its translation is CSARDQPGGHTEAFF.

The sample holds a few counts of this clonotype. As DNA, the CDR3 is TGCAGTGCTACCAAAAGACTAGCCCAAGCTTACAATGAGCAGTTCTTC. Translation gives CSATKRLAQAYNEQFF. The chain combines TRBV20-1 with TRBJ2-1, with 7 nucleotides matching TRBD2. This CDR3 contains 16 residues. The trim removed 4 bases at V and 4 bases at J, leaving 13 bases unmatched. Per germline, CDR1 DFQATT and CDR2 SNEGSKA (reference sequence).

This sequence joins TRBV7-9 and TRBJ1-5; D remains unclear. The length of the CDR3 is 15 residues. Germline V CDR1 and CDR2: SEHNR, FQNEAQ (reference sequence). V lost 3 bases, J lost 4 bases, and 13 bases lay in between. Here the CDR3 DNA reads TGTGCCAGCAGCTTGCATTCGGGAAGAAATCAGCCCCAGCATTTT. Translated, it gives CASSLHSGRNQPQHF.

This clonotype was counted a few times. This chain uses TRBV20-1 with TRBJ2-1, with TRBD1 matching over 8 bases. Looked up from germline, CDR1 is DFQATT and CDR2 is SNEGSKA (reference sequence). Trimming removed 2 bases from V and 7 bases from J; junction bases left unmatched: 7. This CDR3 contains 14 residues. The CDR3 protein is CSARPRGRRNEQFF. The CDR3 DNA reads TGCAGTGCTAGACCCAGGGGGCGTAGAAATGAGCAGTTCTTC.

DNA for the CDR3: TGTGCCAGGGGGTTTTATACCAAAATGCCGATCGAGCAGTACTTC. Protein: CARGFYTKMPIEQYF. The chain recombines TRBV28 with TRBJ2-7; no reliable D call. CDR1 is MDHEN and CDR2 is SYDVKM in the germline V gene. CDR3 length: 15 amino acids. Trimming cost V 9 bases and J 6 bases, with 24 bases left between them.

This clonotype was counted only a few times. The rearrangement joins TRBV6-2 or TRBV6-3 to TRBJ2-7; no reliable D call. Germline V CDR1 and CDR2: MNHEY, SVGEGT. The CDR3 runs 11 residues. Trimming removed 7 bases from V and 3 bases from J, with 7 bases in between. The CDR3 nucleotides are TGTGCCAGCACCCAGAGCTACGAGCAGTACTTC. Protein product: CASTQSYEQYF.

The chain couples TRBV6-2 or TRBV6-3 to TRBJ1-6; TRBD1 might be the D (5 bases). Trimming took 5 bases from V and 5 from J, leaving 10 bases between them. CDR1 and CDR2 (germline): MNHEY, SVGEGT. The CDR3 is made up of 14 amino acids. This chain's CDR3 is CASSATENNSPLHF. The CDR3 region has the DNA TGTGCCAGCAGTGCGACAGAGAATAATTCACCCCTCCACTTT.

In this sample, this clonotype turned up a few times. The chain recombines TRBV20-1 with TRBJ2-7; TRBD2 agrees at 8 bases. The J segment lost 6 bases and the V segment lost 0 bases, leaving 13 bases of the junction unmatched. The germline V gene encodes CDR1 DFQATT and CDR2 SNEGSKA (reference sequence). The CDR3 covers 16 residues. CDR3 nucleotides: TGCAGTGCTAGAGATAAAGCGGGAGCTCCCGAGGGCGAGCAGTACTTC. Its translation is CSARDKAGAPEGEQYF.

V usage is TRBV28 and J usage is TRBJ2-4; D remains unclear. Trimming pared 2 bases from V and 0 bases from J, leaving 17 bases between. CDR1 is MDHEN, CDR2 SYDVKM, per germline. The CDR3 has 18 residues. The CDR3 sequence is CASSLISPAPEAKNIQYF. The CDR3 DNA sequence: TGTGCCAGCAGTTTAATTTCCCCTGCTCCCGAAGCCAAAAACATTCAGTACTTC.

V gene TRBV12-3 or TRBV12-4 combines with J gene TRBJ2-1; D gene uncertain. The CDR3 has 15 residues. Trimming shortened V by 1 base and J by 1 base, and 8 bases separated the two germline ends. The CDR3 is CASSLDLDSYNEQFF. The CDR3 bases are TGTGCCAGCAGTTTAGACCTGGATTCCTACAATGAGCAGTTCTTC.

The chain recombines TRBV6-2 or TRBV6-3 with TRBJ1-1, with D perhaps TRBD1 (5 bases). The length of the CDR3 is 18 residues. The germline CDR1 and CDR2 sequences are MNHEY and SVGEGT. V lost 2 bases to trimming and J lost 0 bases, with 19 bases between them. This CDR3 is CASSYNGEGVFVNTEAFF. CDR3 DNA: TGTGCCAGCAGTTACAATGGGGAAGGGGTCTTCGTGAACACTGAAGCTTTCTTT.

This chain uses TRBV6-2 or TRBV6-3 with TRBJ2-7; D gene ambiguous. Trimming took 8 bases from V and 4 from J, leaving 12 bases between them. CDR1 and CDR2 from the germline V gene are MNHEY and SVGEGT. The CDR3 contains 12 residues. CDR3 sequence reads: CASGGVTYEQYF. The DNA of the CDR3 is TGTGCCAGCGGTGGGGTGACGTACGAGCAGTACTTC.

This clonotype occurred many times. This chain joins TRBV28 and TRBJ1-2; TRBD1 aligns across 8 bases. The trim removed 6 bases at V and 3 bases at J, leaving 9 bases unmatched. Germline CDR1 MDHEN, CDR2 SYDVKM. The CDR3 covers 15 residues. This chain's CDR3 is CASRPRDRNYYGYTF. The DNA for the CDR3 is TGTGCCAGCAGACCCCGGGACAGGAACTACTATGGCTACACCTTC.

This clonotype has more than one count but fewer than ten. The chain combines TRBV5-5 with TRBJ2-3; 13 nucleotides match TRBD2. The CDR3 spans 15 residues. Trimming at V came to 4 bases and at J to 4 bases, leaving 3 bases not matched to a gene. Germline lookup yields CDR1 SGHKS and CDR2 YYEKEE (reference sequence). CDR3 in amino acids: CASSGGTSGADTQYF. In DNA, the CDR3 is TGTGCCAGCAGCGGGGGGACTAGCGGGGCAGATACGCAGTATTTT.

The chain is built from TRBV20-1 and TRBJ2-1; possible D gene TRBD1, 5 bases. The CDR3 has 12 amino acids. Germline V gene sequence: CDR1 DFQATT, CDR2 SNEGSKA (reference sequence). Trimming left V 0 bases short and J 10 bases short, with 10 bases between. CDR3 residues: CSARDGATEQFF. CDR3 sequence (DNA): TGCAGTGCTAGAGATGGGGCGACCGAGCAGTTCTTC.

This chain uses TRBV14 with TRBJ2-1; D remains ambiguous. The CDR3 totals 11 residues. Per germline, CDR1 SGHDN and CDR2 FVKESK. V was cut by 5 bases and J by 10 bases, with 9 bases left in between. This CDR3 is CASSEGWEQFF. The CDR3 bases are TGTGCCAGCAGCGAAGGATGGGAGCAGTTCTTC.

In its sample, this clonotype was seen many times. The CDR3 sequence is CASSLATSYEQYF. The CDR3 nucleotides are TGTGCCAGCAGCTTAGCGACTTCCTACGAGCAGTACTTC. The chain has TRBV7-2 and TRBJ2-7; no clear D. The germline CDR1 and CDR2 sequences are SGHTA and FQGNSA. Trimming stripped 0 bases from V and 1 base from J, with 4 bases between. The CDR3 runs 13 residues.

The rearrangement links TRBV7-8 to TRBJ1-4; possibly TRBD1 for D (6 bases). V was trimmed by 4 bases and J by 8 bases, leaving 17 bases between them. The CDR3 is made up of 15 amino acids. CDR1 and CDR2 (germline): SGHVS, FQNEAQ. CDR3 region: CASSSSRRGGEKLFF. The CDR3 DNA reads TGTGCCAGCAGCTCCTCGCGCAGGGGAGGCGAAAAACTGTTTTTT.